One and the same sample provided the 28 T cell receptor beta chains below, sequenced in a study of CD8 T cells in ankylosing spondylitis. TCRdb reprocessed the 5' RACE reads via MiXCR and lists one record per CDR3 protein. Found here are 200,000 to 300,000 distinct CDR3 sequences, 8% to 9.5% of them singletons; the top ten hold about 6.5%. Sequenced material: blood, either unsorted or a sorted T cell fraction (not recorded which). The receptors originated from a male donor with ankylosing spondylitis or in good health (not recorded which).

In regard to this clonotype: Possible read error: a much larger clone is one base away. The conserved phenylalanine or tryptophan normally closing the CDR3 is absent here, so this likely arose from a read error. Written as DNA, the CDR3 is TGTGCCAGCAGCTTACCCGGCAGGGTTGGGGATACGCAGTATTCT. Its protein product is CASSLPGRVGDTQYS. The rearrangement uses TRBV5-6 and TRBJ2-3; TRBD1 is a possible D gene (5 bases). The CDR3 is 15 residues long. The V gene lost 2 bases and the J gene lost 6 bases, with 16 bases spanning the gap. CDR1 is SGHDT and CDR2 is YYEEEE in the germline V gene.

This clonotype came up a few times. CDR3 DNA sequence: TGCAGCGTTGAACGCGGGCGGGCTAGCGGGAGCCCTTCCTACGAGCAGTACTTC. Residues: CSVERGRASGSPSYEQYF. The chain is built from TRBV29-1 and TRBJ2-7; TRBD2 aligns across 10 bases. After removal of 2 bases from V and 1 base from J, the junction contained 14 bases not matched to a gene. The CDR3 sequence is 18 residues long. Germline V gene data show CDR1 as SQVTM and CDR2 as ANQGSEA.

This clonotype came up a few times. CDR3 in DNA: TGTGCCACCACAGAAGGCTCCGGGAACTATGGCTACACCTTC. Its translation: CATTEGSGNYGYTF. The chain is built from TRBV19 and TRBJ1-2; the D is unclear. V was shortened by 10 bases and J by 2 bases, with 17 bases between the two germline ends. Germline assignment: CDR1 LNHDA and CDR2 SQIVND (reference sequence). The CDR3 is 14 residues long.

This clonotype was seen once. J is TRBJ1-1 and V is TRBV18, with D unresolved. V lost 3 bases and J lost 5, with 10 bases in between. The germline CDR1 and CDR2 sequences are KGHSH and LQKENI. CDR3 length: 13 amino acids. CDR3 in DNA: TGTGCCAGCTCACCGGTCAGAGAAACTGAAGCTTTCTTT. This encodes CASSPVRETEAFF.

This clonotype has at least ten counts. The chain employs TRBV19 and TRBJ2-7; D unclear. Trimming took off 1 base at V and 6 bases at J, with 13 bases between the two ends. This CDR3 region has 14 residues. Germline V lookup: CDR1 LNHDA, CDR2 SQIVND (reference sequence). The CDR3 region has the DNA TGTGCCAGTAGTATAGGGGTAGCATCGGGCGAGCAGTACTTC. Its translation: CASSIGVASGEQYF.

This clonotype was observed a few times. The rearrangement uses TRBV5-5 and TRBJ1-1, with no clear D. Germline V gives CDR1 SGHKS, CDR2 YYEKEE (reference sequence). V lost 4 bases, J lost 4 bases, and 11 bases lay in between. This CDR3 contains 13 residues. This CDR3 is CASSGSPSTEAFF. In DNA form, the CDR3 reads TGTGCCAGCAGCGGATCCCCCAGCACTGAAGCTTTCTTT. Complete variable domain (other parts from reference TRBV5-5 and TRBJ1-1): DAGVTQSPTHLIKTRGQQVTLRCSPISGHKSVSWYQQVLGQGPQFIFQYYEKEERGRGNFPDRFSARQFPNYSSELNVNALLLGDSALYLCASSGSPSTEAFFGQGTRLTVV.

There are many counts of this clonotype. The chain combines TRBV5-1 with TRBJ2-1, with D perhaps TRBD2 (5 bases). The CDR3 is 15 residues long. CDR1 is SGHRS and CDR2 is YFSETQ in the germline V gene. Between the trimmed V and J ends, which lost 6 bases and 9 bases, there was a span of 22 bases. CDR3 amino acids: CASTLRELGKGEQFF. The CDR3 DNA reads as TGCGCCAGCACTCTCCGGGAACTAGGGAAGGGTGAGCAGTTCTTC.

The chain recombines TRBV14 with TRBJ2-7; D gene unclear. The CDR3 runs 13 residues. The germline gives CDR1 SGHDN, CDR2 FVKESK. Trimming pared 0 bases from V and 6 bases from J, leaving 9 bases between. CDR3 amino acids: CASSQDPVSEQYF. The CDR3 DNA is TGTGCCAGCAGCCAAGATCCAGTTAGCGAGCAGTACTTC. Looking up the rest from reference TRBV14 and TRBJ2-7 gives the full variable domain: EAGVTQFPSHSVIEKGQTVTLRCDPISGHDNLYWYRRVMGKEIKFLLHFVKESKQDESGMPNNRFLAERTGGTYSTLKVQPAELEDSGVYFCASSQDPVSEQYFGPGTRLTVT.

This chain links TRBV4-3 with TRBJ2-1; D is unresolved. Germline CDR1 is LGHNA and CDR2 is YSLEER. The CDR3 runs to 17 residues. V lost 0 bases and J 4 bases, leaving 16 bases between the germline ends. CDR3 residues: CASSQERARHGYNEQFF. The CDR3 bases are TGCGCCAGCAGCCAAGAAAGGGCGCGGCATGGGTACAATGAGCAGTTCTTC.

This clonotype was recorded many times. V and J are TRBV5-1 and TRBJ2-1; 7 nucleotides match TRBD2. The CDR3 covers 12 residues. V lost 4 bases and J lost 10; bases outside the gene matches: 5. Per the germline V gene, CDR1 is SGHRS and CDR2 is YFSETQ. For the CDR3, the DNA is TGCGCCAGCAGCGGGAGGGCCGACGAGCAGTTCTTC. Protein: CASSGRADEQFF.

In its sample, this clonotype was seen many times. CDR3 amino acids: CASSFGGPVDTQYF. The CDR3 coding sequence is TGTGCCAGCAGCTTCGGGGGGCCGGTAGATACGCAGTATTTT. This chain connects TRBV7-8 to TRBJ2-3, with D perhaps TRBD2 (7 bases). The CDR3 consists of 14 residues. Germline loops: CDR1 SGHVS, CDR2 FQNEAQ. The ends were cut back, 3 bases at V and 5 bases at J, with 12 bases in the middle.

This clonotype was observed a few times. This sequence joins TRBV20-1 and TRBJ2-5; D is possibly TRBD1 (7 bases). Germline V gene lookup returns CDR1 DFQATT and CDR2 SNEGSKA (reference sequence). The CDR3 covers 16 residues. Trimming cost V 5 bases and J 4 bases, with 23 bases left between them. CDR3 DNA sequence: TGCAGTGCTTCATCCTCCATGAGGGGGCGGGGAGAGACCCAGTACTTC. Protein sequence: CSASSSMRGRGETQYF.

This clonotype was found many times. J is TRBJ2-5 and V is TRBV15, with D maybe TRBD2 (5 bases). Trimming removed 6 bases at V and 3 bases at J, with 14 bases between. The CDR3 sequence is 14 residues long. The germline gives CDR1 LNHNV, CDR2 YYDKDF (reference sequence). The CDR3 here is CATSTPGNKETQYF. The CDR3 DNA is TGTGCCACCAGTACTCCGGGAAACAAAGAGACCCAGTACTTC.

This clonotype was seen at least ten times. The rearrangement links TRBV18 to TRBJ1-1; D remains ambiguous. Germline CDR1 KGHSH, CDR2 LQKENI. There are 15 residues in the CDR3. V dropped 1 base and J dropped 6 bases, with 15 bases sitting between them. The CDR3 DNA is TGTGCCAGCTCACCACAGGGTAGTTCTCGGGCTGAAGCTTTCTTT. This gives the protein CASSPQGSSRAEAFF.

This clonotype was observed at least ten times. The V gene is TRBV10-3, the J gene TRBJ2-7; the D is unclear. V gave up 1 base and J gave up 2 bases, with 9 bases separating them. The CDR3 is 14 amino acids. Germline V CDR1 and CDR2: ENHRY, SYGVKD. The CDR3 nucleotides are TGTGCCATCAGTGAGTTCCCAGCGACCTACGAGCAGTACTTC. This codes for CAISEFPATYEQYF.

In this sample, this clonotype turned up many times. The J gene is TRBJ2-7, the V gene TRBV9; 7 bases fit TRBD1. Looked up from germline, CDR1 is SGDLS and CDR2 is YYNGEE. Trimming at V came to 3 bases and at J to 4 bases, leaving 4 bases not matched to a gene. CDR3 length equals 13 residues. The CDR3 is CASSAGQAYEQYF. The CDR3 nucleotides are TGTGCCAGCAGCGCCGGACAGGCATACGAGCAGTACTTC.

This clonotype showed up many times. The chain has TRBV19 and TRBJ1-1; tentatively, D is TRBD1 (5 bases). Looked up from germline, CDR1 is LNHDA and CDR2 is SQIVND (reference sequence). Trimming took 10 bases from V and 1 from J, leaving 13 bases between them. The CDR3 loop spans 13 amino acids. Here the CDR3 DNA reads TGTGCCACCCTACGGACAAGGAACACTGAAGCTTTCTTT. This gives the protein CATLRTRNTEAFF.

This clonotype was recorded at least ten times. Here the CDR3 DNA reads TGCGCCAGCAGCTTGGACCCCTCTGGAAACACCATATATTTT. As protein: CASSLDPSGNTIYF. The chain carries TRBV5-1 and TRBJ1-3; the D is unclear. Trimming shortened V by 0 bases and J by 0 bases, and 4 bases separated the two germline ends. The CDR3 runs to 14 residues. CDR1 is SGHRS, CDR2 YFSETQ, per germline.

Only a few counts were recorded for this clonotype. The rearrangement joins TRBV7-8 to TRBJ1-1; maybe TRBD1 (5 bases). Trimming shortened V by 6 bases and J by 3 bases, and 17 bases separated the two germline ends. Germline CDR1 SGHVS, CDR2 FQNEAQ. The CDR3 totals 15 residues. The DNA for the CDR3 is TGTGCCAGCAGACTCCCCGGCCAGGGCCACACTGAAGCTTTCTTT. Translating gives CASRLPGQGHTEAFF.

This clonotype was seen ten or more times. V usage is TRBV5-1 and J usage is TRBJ2-2; D ambiguous. This CDR3 region has 13 residues. Between the trimmed V and J ends, which lost 0 bases and 6 bases, there was a span of 6 bases. Germline values: CDR1 SGHRS, CDR2 YFSETQ. CDR3 bases: TGCGCCAGCAGCTTGGCCATCGCCGGGGAGCTGTTTTTT. It is translated as CASSLAIAGELFF. The complete variable domain, with remaining parts taken from reference TRBV5-1 and TRBJ2-2, reads KAGVTQTPRYLIKTRGQQVTLSCSPISGHRSVSWYQQTPGQGLQFLFEYFSETQRNKGNFPGRFSGRQFSNSRSEMNVSTLELGDSALYLCASSLAIAGELFFGEGSRLTVL.

This clonotype was found many times. The chain combines TRBV11-2 with TRBJ1-6; the D gene is possibly TRBD1 (6 bases). CDR3 length: 15 amino acids. The germline V gene has CDR1 SGHAT and CDR2 FQNNGV. Trimming removed 5 bases at V and 7 bases at J, with 15 bases between. The CDR3 loop reads CASSPHRDRNSPLHF. The CDR3 bases are TGTGCCAGCAGCCCACACAGGGATAGGAATTCACCCCTCCACTTT.

V and J are TRBV11-2 and TRBJ2-3, with 10 bases lining up with TRBD2. The CDR3 contains 15 residues. The ends lost 5 bases at V and 4 bases at J; junction bases unmatched: 6. Looked up from germline, CDR1 is SGHAT and CDR2 is FQNNGV. The CDR3 DNA sequence: TGTGCCAGCAGCCCCGGACTAGCGGAGGCAGATACGCAGTATTTT. It is translated as CASSPGLAEADTQYF. Drawing the rest from reference TRBV11-2 and TRBJ2-3, the complete variable domain is EAGVAQSPRYKIIEKRQSVAFWCNPISGHATLYWYQQILGQGPKLLIQFQNNGVVDDSQLPKDRFSAERLKGVDSTLKIQPAKLEDSAVYLCASSPGLAEADTQYFGPGTRLTVL.

This clonotype occurred many times. The genes are TRBV20-1 and TRBJ1-2, with 10 bases aligning to TRBD1. The V segment lost 5 bases and the J segment 7 bases; nucleotides outside the gene matches: 10. The CDR3 covers 14 residues. CDR1 DFQATT and CDR2 SNEGSKA come from the germline V gene (reference sequence). The CDR3 loop is CSAPGWDRGGGYTF. CDR3 bases: TGCAGTGCTCCGGGCTGGGACAGGGGAGGTGGCTACACCTTC.

This clonotype showed up many times. V usage is TRBV9 and J usage is TRBJ2-2, with TRBD2 matching over 8 bases. The CDR3 covers 14 residues. After removal of 0 bases from V and 8 bases from J, the junction contained 3 bases not matched to a gene. Germline V gene lookup returns CDR1 SGDLS and CDR2 YYNGEE. CDR3 in amino acids: CASSVVASGGELFF. The CDR3 DNA follows: TGTGCCAGCAGCGTAGTGGCTAGCGGGGGGGAGCTGTTTTTT.

This clonotype was detected a few times. The rearrangement joins TRBV7-9 to TRBJ2-3; no clear D. The germline V gene has CDR1 SEHNR and CDR2 FQNEAQ (reference sequence). V was pared by 3 bases and J by 2 bases, with 9 bases between. The CDR3 is 14 residues long. CDR3 sequence: CASSLITNTDTQYF. CDR3 nucleotide sequence: TGTGCCAGCAGCTTGATCACAAACACAGATACGCAGTATTTT. Supplemented by reference TRBV7-9 and TRBJ2-3, the full variable domain reads DTGVSQNPRHKITKRGQNVTFRCDPISEHNRLYWYRQTLGQGPEFLTYFQNEAQLEKSRLLSDRFSAERPKGSFSTLEIQRTEQGDSAMYLCASSLITNTDTQYFGPGTRLTVL.

Ten or more counts support this clonotype. The rearrangement links TRBV20-1 to TRBJ1-4; 8 bases map to TRBD1. This CDR3 is 15 amino acids long. Germline values: CDR1 DFQATT, CDR2 SNEGSKA (reference sequence). The V and J ends lost 5 bases and 0 bases, in that order; junction bases with no gene match: 5. CDR3 protein: CSASGGSATNEKLFF. The DNA of the CDR3 is TGCAGTGCTTCAGGGGGCAGTGCAACTAATGAAAAACTGTTTTTT.

At least ten counts were recorded for this clonotype. The rearrangement links TRBV12-3 or TRBV12-4 to TRBJ2-7; TRBD2 agrees at 7 bases. CDR3 length: 12 residues. After removal of 6 bases from V and 5 bases from J, the junction contained 4 bases not matched to a gene. Here the CDR3 reads CASRTGTNEQYF. CDR3 in DNA: TGTGCCAGCAGGACCGGGACTAACGAGCAGTACTTC.

This clonotype was seen repeatedly, ten times or more. The chain couples TRBV4-3 to TRBJ1-2; tentatively, D is TRBD1 (5 bases). The CDR3 is 15 residues long. V lost 5 bases and J 8 bases, leaving 21 bases between the germline ends. CDR1 and CDR2 (germline): LGHNA, YSLEER. CDR3 sequence: CASSFTGPPSWGYTF. In DNA, the CDR3 is TGCGCCAGCAGCTTCACGGGACCTCCATCGTGGGGCTACACCTTC.